Presented here are 26 T cell receptor beta chains from one specimen sequenced in a study of control samples from healthy donors and cancer patients. Using immunoSEQ multiplex PCR, the repertoire was profiled, and TCRdb retains in-frame clones only, with some absent. In the table there are tens of thousands of clones, roughly 80% of which are singletons. Sequencing was carried out using PBMCs. Source of these receptors: a man aged 65-85 years with lung cancer.

This chain connects TRBV27 to TRBJ2-2; unclear D gene. Germline V gene sequence: CDR1 MNHEY, CDR2 SMNVEV (reference sequence). The CDR3 runs 12 residues. The germline V and J ends were trimmed by 3 bases and 7 bases, with 6 bases remaining between them. CDR3 DNA: TGTGCCAGCAGTTTCGGTCTCGGGGAGCTGTTTTTT. Translation: CASSFGLGELFF.

The chain uses TRBV6-5 and TRBJ1-3, with TRBD1 matching 7 bases. In germline, CDR1 is MNHEY, CDR2 SVGAGI. This CDR3 has 14 residues. The trim removed 4 bases at V and 3 bases at J, leaving 3 bases unmatched. CDR3 amino acids: CASSSPGGGNTIYF. CDR3 nucleotides: TGTGCCAGCAGTTCCCCAGGGGGTGGAAACACCATATATTTT.

This clone was observed a single time. The V and J genes are TRBV5-1 and TRBJ2-4; possible D gene TRBD2, 6 bases. Trimming stripped 6 bases from V and 7 bases from J, with 14 bases between. This CDR3 contains 13 residues. Germline CDR1 and CDR2: SGHRS and YFSETQ. CDR3 sequence: CASTRDRGNIQYF. CDR3 sequence (DNA): TGCGCCAGCACAAGGGACCGGGGGAACATTCAGTACTTC.

This rearrangement joins TRBV30 to TRBJ1-5; 8 bases match TRBD1. V was clipped by 1 base and J by 1 base; unmatched bases: 3. The germline CDR1 and CDR2 sequences are GTSNPN and SVGIG (reference sequence). There are 15 residues in the CDR3. Written as DNA, the CDR3 is TGTGCCTGGAGTGGAGGACAGGGAAGCAATCAGCCCCAGCATTTT. The encoded protein is CAWSGGQGSNQPQHF. The full variable domain, completed using reference TRBV30 and TRBJ1-5, is SQTIHQWPATLVQPVGSPLSLECTVEGTSNPNLYWYRQAAGRGLQLLFYSVGIGQISSEVPQNLSASRPQDRQFILSSKKLLLSDSGFYLCAWSGGQGSNQPQHFGDGTRLSIL.

In its sample, this clone was seen once. This rearrangement joins TRBV6-1 to TRBJ2-7; TRBD2 matches at 13 bases. V was pared by 1 base and J by 2 bases, with 5 bases of the junction left unmatched. CDR3 length equals 17 residues. Germline V gene lookup returns CDR1 MNHNS and CDR2 SASEGT. This CDR3 is CASSEGGLAGDPYEQYF. CDR3 nucleotides: TGTGCCAGCAGTGAAGGAGGACTAGCGGGGGACCCCTACGAGCAGTACTTC.

The rearrangement uses TRBV6-6 and TRBJ1-1; D is ambiguous. V was shortened by 1 base and J by 6 bases, with 9 bases between the two germline ends. This CDR3 is built from 13 residues. Germline V lookup: CDR1 MNHNY, CDR2 SVGAGI (reference sequence). The CDR3 protein is CASSYFTNPEAFF. The DNA of the CDR3 is TGTGCCAGCAGTTACTTTACAAACCCTGAAGCTTTCTTT.

V and J are TRBV27 and TRBJ2-6, with TRBD2 matching 13 bases. V trimming: 5 bases; J trimming: 4 bases; junction bases outside the gene matches: 8. The CDR3 consists of 18 residues. Germline V gene lookup returns CDR1 MNHEY and CDR2 SMNVEV (reference sequence). The CDR3 DNA is TGTGCCAGCAGTCGGACTAGCGGGGGCCTCCTCGGGGCCAACGTCCTGACTTTC. Translated: CASSRTSGGLLGANVLTF.

This rearrangement joins TRBV7-8 to TRBJ1-5; TRBD1 matches 12 bases. The CDR3 length is 17 residues. The V gene's germline CDR1 is SGHVS and CDR2 FQNEAQ. V trimming: 5 bases; J trimming: 5 bases; junction bases outside the gene matches: 10. CDR3 bases: TGTGCCAGCAGCCCGGGACAGGGGGCCATATCTGATCAGCCCCAGCATTTT. It yields the protein CASSPGQGAISDQPQHF.

V gene TRBV5-1 combines with J gene TRBJ2-5; D not certain. V lost 2 bases, J lost 2 bases, and 10 bases lay in between. This CDR3 has 14 residues. Looked up from germline, CDR1 is SGHRS and CDR2 is YFSETQ. The CDR3 DNA reads as TGCGCCAGCAGCTTCAGGCCCCTACAAGAGACCCAGTACTTC. Translated, it gives CASSFRPLQETQYF.

The V call is TRBV28, the J call TRBJ2-3; D is ambiguous. The CDR3 length is 14 residues. Germline V lookup: CDR1 MDHEN, CDR2 SYDVKM. The V end was cut by 3 bases, the J end by 3 bases, with 10 bases between. CDR3 nucleotides: TGTGCCAGCAGTTTTCCCCCTAAAACAGATACGCAGTATTTT. Translated, it gives CASSFPPKTDTQYF.

This clone has just a few counts. This chain joins TRBV6-5 and TRBJ2-7; 7 bases agree with TRBD1. The length of the CDR3 is 14 residues. The junction had 7 bases not matched to a gene; V was cut back by 6 bases and J by 2 bases. Germline V lookup: CDR1 MNHEY, CDR2 SVGAGI. The CDR3 coding sequence is TGTGCCAGCAGCAGACAGGGAACTACCTACGAGCAGTACTTC. Amino acid sequence: CASSRQGTTYEQYF.

The chain employs TRBV2 and TRBJ2-1; D is perhaps TRBD2 (5 bases). This CDR3 region has 12 residues. Germline V CDR1 and CDR2: SNHLY, FYNNEI. V lost 2 bases to trimming and J lost 13 bases, with 12 bases between them. In nucleotides, the CDR3 is TGTGCCAGCAGTGAAAATGAAGGACTCCAGTTCTTC. Protein: CASSENEGLQFF.

The chain uses TRBV18 and TRBJ1-5; D not resolved. Looked up from germline, CDR1 is KGHSH and CDR2 is LQKENI. The CDR3 is 15 amino acids. V lost 0 bases and J lost 4, with 10 bases in between. DNA of the CDR3: TGTGCCAGCTCACCACCGGGGTTACGGAATCAGCCCCAGCATTTT. Translating gives CASSPPGLRNQPQHF.

V usage is TRBV10-1 and J usage is TRBJ2-3, with 9 nucleotides matching TRBD2. Germline V gene data show CDR1 as WNHNN and CDR2 as SYGVQD (reference sequence). V gave up 1 base and J gave up 0 bases; unmatched junction bases: 5. The CDR3 sequence is 17 residues long. This chain's CDR3 is CASSEFPSGDSTDTQYF. In DNA, the CDR3 is TGCGCCAGCAGTGAGTTCCCTAGCGGGGACAGCACAGATACGCAGTATTTT.

V and J are TRBV27 and TRBJ2-1; 7 bases match TRBD1. The ends lost 4 bases at V and 3 bases at J; junction bases unmatched: 6. Looked up from germline, CDR1 is MNHEY and CDR2 is SMNVEV (reference sequence). The CDR3 extends over 15 amino acids. CDR3 nucleotides: TGTGCCAGCAGTTATGGCAGGGGGTTCTACAATGAGCAGTTCTTC. Translated: CASSYGRGFYNEQFF.

This rearrangement joins TRBV19 to TRBJ2-6; TRBD1 matches at 9 bases. The CDR3 totals 18 residues. Trimming took 3 bases from V and 4 from J; bases not matched to a gene: 10. Germline values: CDR1 LNHDA, CDR2 SQIVND (reference sequence). CDR3 nucleotides: TGTGCCAGTAGTATCCCCACAGGGGGCGCTTGGGGGGCCAACGTCCTGACTTTC. This sequence encodes CASSIPTGGAWGANVLTF. Complete variable domain (other parts from reference TRBV19 and TRBJ2-6): DGGITQSPKYLFRKEGQNVTLSCEQNLNHDAMYWYRQDPGQGLRLIYYSQIVNDFQKGDIAEGYSVSREKKESFPLTVTSAQKNPTAFYLCASSIPTGGAWGANVLTFGAGSRLTVL.

The rearrangement links TRBV10-3 to TRBJ1-2; 7 nucleotides line up with TRBD1. Looked up from germline, CDR1 is ENHRY and CDR2 is SYGVKD. Germline trimming cut 4 bases from V and 8 bases from J; bases unmatched to any gene: 16. The length of the CDR3 is 16 residues. In DNA, the CDR3 is TGTGCCATCAGTGTAGGGACAGCACTCCGGGGTGACGGCTACACCTTC. It encodes CAISVGTALRGDGYTF.

The chain employs TRBV25-1 and TRBJ1-2; D perhaps matches TRBD1 (5 bases). Germline lookup yields CDR1 MGHDK and CDR2 SYGVNS. This CDR3 has 13 amino acids. Trimming took 5 bases from V and 2 from J, leaving 9 bases between them. The CDR3: CASSRAGNYGYTF. CDR3 nucleotides: TGTGCCAGCAGTAGGGCAGGGAACTATGGCTACACCTTC.

This clone was picked up one time. V usage is TRBV9 and J usage is TRBJ2-2; 9 bases map to TRBD1. With V trimmed by 2 bases and J by 2 bases, 4 bases remained unmatched. The CDR3 has 16 amino acids. Germline-derived CDR1 and CDR2 are SGDLS and YYNGEE. In nucleotides, the CDR3 is TGTGCCAGCAGCGTGGTACAGGGGGCAAACACCGGGGAGCTGTTTTTT. Encoded protein: CASSVVQGANTGELFF.

The genes are TRBV5-6 and TRBJ2-2; TRBD2 aligns across 7 bases. Germline CDR1 and CDR2: SGHDT and YYEEEE. The CDR3 runs to 15 residues. The V segment lost 4 bases and the J segment 1 base; nucleotides outside the gene matches: 4. The CDR3 nucleotides are TGTGCCAGCAGCACCCAGCGGGGGAACACCGGGGAGCTGTTTTTT. Residues: CASSTQRGNTGELFF.

The chain recombines TRBV14 with TRBJ2-7; D uncertain. The germline V gene has CDR1 SGHDN and CDR2 FVKESK. The CDR3 contains 13 residues. Trimming removed 1 base at V and 9 bases at J, with 13 bases between. CDR3 region: CASSQGRIGVQYF. CDR3 DNA sequence: TGTGCCAGCAGCCAAGGTCGGATAGGCGTGCAGTACTTC.

This clone came up once. The genes are TRBV7-2 and TRBJ2-3, with 10 bases lining up with TRBD2. Per germline, CDR1 SGHTA and CDR2 FQGNSA. Trimming at V came to 5 bases and at J to 2 bases, leaving 7 bases not matched to a gene. There are 16 residues in the CDR3. The CDR3 DNA reads as TGTGCCAGCAGCCGCCAGCGGGGGGGACTCACAGATACGCAGTATTTT. Translated: CASSRQRGGLTDTQYF.

CDR3 sequence: CAGGQSYEQYF. The CDR3 DNA reads as TGTGCCGGAGGACAGTCCTACGAGCAGTACTTC. The V and J genes are TRBV30 and TRBJ2-7; D may be TRBD1 (6 bases). V gave up 8 bases and J gave up 1 base, with 9 bases separating them. Germline CDR1 and CDR2: GTSNPN and SVGIG (reference sequence). CDR3 size: 11 residues.

The CDR3 region is CASSVVTSGAQEQFF. CDR3 DNA sequence: TGTGCCAGCAGCGTAGTAACTAGCGGGGCACAGGAGCAGTTCTTC. The genes are TRBV9 and TRBJ2-1; 10 bases are a match to TRBD2. The V and J ends lost 0 bases and 10 bases, in that order; junction bases with no gene match: 7. CDR3 length: 15 amino acids. Germline CDR1 and CDR2: SGDLS and YYNGEE.

This chain connects TRBV19 to TRBJ2-1; 9 bases fit TRBD2. J was trimmed by 8 bases and V by 8 bases; bases with no gene match: 13. CDR1 and CDR2 (germline): LNHDA, SQIVND (reference sequence). The CDR3 has 15 residues. The CDR3 region has the DNA TGTGCCAGTTACTCCGCGGGGGGGCCGGTCTATGAGCAGTTCTTC. Encoded protein: CASYSAGGPVYEQFF.

The chain employs TRBV25-1 and TRBJ2-1; possible D gene TRBD1, 5 bases. Germline V CDR1 and CDR2: MGHDK, SYGVNS. The length of the CDR3 is 15 residues. Trimming stripped 6 bases from V and 4 bases from J, with 16 bases between. This CDR3 reads CASRPPARQYNEQFF. The CDR3 coding sequence is TGTGCCAGCAGGCCCCCAGCGAGACAGTACAATGAGCAGTTCTTC.